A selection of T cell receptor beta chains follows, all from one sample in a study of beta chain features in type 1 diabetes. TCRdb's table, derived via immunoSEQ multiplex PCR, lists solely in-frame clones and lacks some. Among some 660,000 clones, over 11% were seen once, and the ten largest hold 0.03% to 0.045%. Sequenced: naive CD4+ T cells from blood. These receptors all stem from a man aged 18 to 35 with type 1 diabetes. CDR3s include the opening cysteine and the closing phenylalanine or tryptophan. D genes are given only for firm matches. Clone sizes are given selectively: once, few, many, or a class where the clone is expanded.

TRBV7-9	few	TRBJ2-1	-	CASSPLLGTYSYNEQFF	TGTGCCAGCAGTCCCCTTTTAGGGACCTACTCCTACAATGAGCAGTTCTTC
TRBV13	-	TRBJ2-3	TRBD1	CASSWSGGDTQYF	TGTGCCAGCAGCTGGTCAGGGGGCGATACGCAGTATTTT
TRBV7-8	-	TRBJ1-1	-	CASSPTEGEEAFF	TGTGCCAGCAGCCCCACGGAGGGAGAAGAGGCTTTCTTT
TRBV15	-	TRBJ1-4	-	CATSRVQGREKLFF	TGTGCCACCAGCAGAGTCCAGGGTCGGGAAAAACTGTTTTTT
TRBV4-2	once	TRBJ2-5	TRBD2	CASSRTGGGARETQYF	TGTGCCAGCAGCCGCACGGGGGGGGGCGCAAGAGAGACCCAGTACTTC
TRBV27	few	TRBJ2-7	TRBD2	CASSREVYYEQYF	TGTGCCAGCAGTCGGGAGGTGTACTACGAGCAGTACTTC
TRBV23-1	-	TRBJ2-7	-	CASSQPVPGQWNQPDLYEQYF	TGCGCCAGCAGTCAACCTGTACCGGGACAATGGAACCAACCGGACCTCTACGAGCAGTACTTC
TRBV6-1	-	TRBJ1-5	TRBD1	CASSEGQPNQPQHF	TGTGCCAGCAGTGAGGGACAGCCCAATCAGCCCCAGCATTTT
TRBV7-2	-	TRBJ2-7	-	CASSTDGVRSYEQYF	TGTGCCAGCAGCACGGATGGAGTCAGATCCTACGAGCAGTACTTC
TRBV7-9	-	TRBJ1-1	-	CASSRLEHTEAFF	TGTGCCAGCAGCCGGTTGGAACACACTGAAGCTTTCTTT
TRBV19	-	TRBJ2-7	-	CASSPRQGEQYF	TGTGCCAGTAGTCCCCGTCAGGGCGAGCAGTACTTC
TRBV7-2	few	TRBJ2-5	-	CASSLMLASSYF	TGTGCCAGCAGCTTAATGTTGGCTAGCTCGTACTTC
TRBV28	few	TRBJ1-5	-	CASSRPGGQPQHF	TGTGCCAGCAGTAGACCCGGGGGGCAGCCCCAGCATTTT
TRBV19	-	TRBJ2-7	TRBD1	CASSRGQGNSYEQYF	TGTGCCAGTAGTCGGGGACAGGGGAACTCCTACGAGCAGTACTTC
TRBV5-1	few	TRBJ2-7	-	CASSLGGGGTYEQYF	TGCGCCAGCAGCCTCGGTGGAGGGGGCACCTACGAGCAGTACTTC
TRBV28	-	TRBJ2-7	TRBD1	CASSPNPGQGRYEQYF	TGTGCCAGCAGTCCGAATCCGGGACAGGGGAGGTACGAGCAGTACTTC
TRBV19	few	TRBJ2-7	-	CASSIVGSDYEQYF	TGTGCCAGTAGTATAGTCGGTAGCGACTACGAGCAGTACTTC
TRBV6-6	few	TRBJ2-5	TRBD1	CASQRDSYQETQYF	TGTGCCAGCCAAAGGGACAGCTACCAAGAGACCCAGTACTTC
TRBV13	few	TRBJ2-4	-	CASSSSDIQYF	TGTGCCAGCAGCTCCTCGGACATTCAGTACTTC
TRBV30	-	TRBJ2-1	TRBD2	CAWSTLVAGLSEQFF	TGTGCCTGGAGTACGCTGGTAGCGGGGCTAAGTGAGCAGTTCTTC
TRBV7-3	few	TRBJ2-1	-	CASSSIGGNEQFF	TGTGCCAGCAGCTCCATTGGGGGGAATGAGCAGTTCTTC
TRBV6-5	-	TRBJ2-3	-	CASSYSRVDTQYF	TGTGCCAGCAGTTACTCGAGGGTGGATACGCAGTATTTT
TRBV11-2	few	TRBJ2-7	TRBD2	CASSLDRTSAEQYF	TGTGCCAGCAGCTTAGATCGAACTAGCGCTGAGCAGTACTTC
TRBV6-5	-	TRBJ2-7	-	CASSSTDTYEQYF	TGTGCCAGCAGCTCGACTGATACCTACGAGCAGTACTTC
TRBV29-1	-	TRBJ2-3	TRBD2	CSLSEGGGIDTQYF	TGCAGCTTGTCTGAGGGCGGGGGAATAGATACGCAGTATTTT
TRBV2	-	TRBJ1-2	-	CASSTHRTGGYGYTF	TGTGCCAGCAGCACACATCGCACCGGCGGTTATGGCTACACCTTC
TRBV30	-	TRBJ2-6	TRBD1	CAWSVLRTGFRGANVLTF	TGTGCCTGGAGTGTACTAAGGACAGGGTTTCGTGGGGCCAACGTCCTGACTTTC
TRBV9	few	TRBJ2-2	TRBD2	CASSVGPSGGAGELFF	TGTGCCAGCAGCGTAGGCCCCAGCGGGGGGGCTGGGGAGCTGTTTTTT